What follows describes a single T cell receptor beta chain. Its antigen remains unknown. These data belong to a study of cytomegalovirus exposure and HLA in healthy donors. General study results and limits: Cytomegalovirus-associated status was assigned to 164 TCR beta chains.

The germline V gene has CDR1 MGHDK and CDR2 SYGVNS. This CDR3 contains 12 residues. With 1 base removed from V and 4 bases from J, the gap between germline ends came to 4 bases. The PCR made use of 60 Vbeta and 13 Jbeta primers. The data were produced by immunoSEQ multiplex PCR, yet TCRdb's version contains in-frame clones alone and is incomplete. The sample has tens of thousands of clones; roughly 79% are singletons. The clonotype comes from a female donor in good health and CMV-seronegative. The rearrangement links TRBV25-1 to TRBJ2-5; the D is unclear. The sequenced sample consisted of PBMCs. This chain's CDR3 is CASSEFRETQYF. The DNA for the CDR3 is TGTGCCAGCAGTGAATTTCGAGAGACCCAGTACTTC.